This TCR beta chain was profiled in a study of CD8 T cells in ankylosing spondylitis. Study results and limitations: CD8+ cells made up the disease-linked clones, which were relatively rare in peripheral blood. A motif in TCR beta, a set of 8 or 9 highly homologous variants, appeared characteristic of ankylosing spondylitis blood. In ankylosing spondylitis patients, matched synovial fluid reportedly showed significant enrichment of disease-linked clones.

The TCR beta libraries were generated through quantitative 5'-RACE incorporating molecular barcodes. TCRdb reanalysed the 5' RACE reads using MiXCR and keeps one entry per CDR3 protein. Counted here are approximately 250,000 distinct CDR3 sequences, roughly a tenth occurring once; the ten biggest clones make up 2.6%. There are many counts of this clonotype. Its antigen is unidentified. V was trimmed by 1 base and J by 6 bases, leaving 19 bases between them. This CDR3 has 16 amino acids. Per germline, CDR1 MGHRA and CDR2 YSYEKL. The chain combines TRBV4-1 with TRBJ2-7; D is ambiguous. This TCR was recovered from a male donor with ankylosing spondylitis or in good health (not recorded which). Sequences were obtained from blood, either unsorted or a sorted T cell fraction (not recorded which). CDR3 DNA sequence: TGCGCCAGCAGCCAAGCCAACCTGATTGCAGGTGGCGAGCAGTACTTC. This codes for CASSQANLIAGGEQYF.